This T cell receptor (beta chain) was profiled in a study of regulatory T cells in long-lasting Graves disease. This CDR3 contains 16 residues. The germline gives CDR1 SEHNR, CDR2 FQNEAQ (reference sequence). J gave up 4 bases and V 4 bases, and 7 bases lay outside the gene matches. This clonotype was seen many times. Arm-PCR of CDR3 regions and iRepertoire HTBI primers were used to build TCR beta libraries. MiXCR, applied by TCRdb to the multiplex PCR reads, yields one record per CDR3 protein. The table shows approximately 470,000 distinct CDR3 sequences, with under 20% occurring only once. The time point was: newly diagnosed GD, antithyroid drugs for less than 3 months. PBMC RNA was the source of the TCR library. These data were also reused for a study on T cells in Graves' hyperthyroidism and ophthalmopathy.

This receptor was obtained from a man aged 40-50 years with Graves disease. The chain couples TRBV7-9 to TRBJ2-1; 10 bases line up with TRBD2. The material was peripheral blood mononuclear cells (PBMCs), obtained at new diagnosis, from a patient treated with antithyroid drugs. The DNA of the CDR3 is TGTGCCAGCAGCTCACCACTAGCGGGGTCGTACAATGAGCAGTTCTTC. Translated, it gives CASSSPLAGSYNEQFF. Full variable domain (remainder filled in from reference TRBV7-9 and TRBJ2-1): DTGVSQNPRHKITKRGQNVTFRCDPISEHNRLYWYRQTLGQGPEFLTYFQNEAQLEKSRLLSDRFSAERPKGSFSTLEIQRTEQGDSAMYLCASSSPLAGSYNEQFFGPGTRLTVL.